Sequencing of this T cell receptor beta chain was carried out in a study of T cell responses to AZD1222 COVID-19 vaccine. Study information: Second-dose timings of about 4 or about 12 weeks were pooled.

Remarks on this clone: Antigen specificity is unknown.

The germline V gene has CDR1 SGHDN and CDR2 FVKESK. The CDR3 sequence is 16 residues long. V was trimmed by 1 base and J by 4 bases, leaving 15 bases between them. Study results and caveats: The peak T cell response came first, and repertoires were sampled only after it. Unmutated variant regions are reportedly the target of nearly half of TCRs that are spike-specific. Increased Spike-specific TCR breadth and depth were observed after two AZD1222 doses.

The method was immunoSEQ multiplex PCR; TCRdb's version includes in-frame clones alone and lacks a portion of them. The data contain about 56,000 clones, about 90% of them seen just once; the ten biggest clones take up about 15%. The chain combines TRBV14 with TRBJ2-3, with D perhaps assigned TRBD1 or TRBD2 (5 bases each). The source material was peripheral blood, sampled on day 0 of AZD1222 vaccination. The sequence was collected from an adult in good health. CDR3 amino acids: CASSQGLGPAADTQYF. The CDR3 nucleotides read TGTGCCAGCAGCCAAGGTTTGGGACCGGCCGCAGATACGCAGTATTTT.